This T cell receptor beta chain emerged from a study of T-cell reconstitution after alpha-beta-depleted transplantation in children (TCRdb year 2016). For context, the study as a whole: The study quantitatively tracked T-cell immune reconstitution after TCRalphabeta/CD19-depleted allogeneic hematopoietic cell transplantation in children using TCR repertoire profiling. General conclusions and limits of the study: About two months after transplant, the apparently early recovery of alphabetaT-cell counts reportedly depended on just several hundred clones that had expanded rapidly and came from non-depleted graft cells. In some patients, the high TCRbeta diversity seen at day 60 was put down to recipient T cells and intrathymic progenitors that had survived conditioning. Hyperexpanded clone frequencies declined over subsequent months; after one year, T-cell counts and TCRbeta diversity were mostly attributed to newly produced T cells.

Library generation was performed with PCR. Sequenced using an Illumina HiSeq 2500. TCR libraries were prepared with molecular barcoding, using unique molecular identifiers to normalize TCRbeta repertoire quantification. Using fastp at Q25 and MiXCR, TCRdb reprocessed the public reads and kept productive beta chains. Rows with a matching CDR3 protein are joined into one entry that keeps the most common DNA and genes. This sample comprises roughly 45,000 distinct CDR3 sequences, roughly 8.7% of them detected only once. 27% of the sample rests with the top ten. The time point label on this specimen signifies: day 60 (about 2 months) after transplantation. The sample's treatment or condition label, decoded: allogeneic hematopoietic cell transplantation with graft depleted of TCRalphabeta T cells and CD19 B cells. The children who served as transplant recipients had been given grafts of TCRalphabeta/CD19-depleted allogeneic hematopoietic cells.

Taken from cysteine to phenylalanine, the CDR3 has 14 residues. The entry retains the CDR3 DNA only, 42 bases that are in frame from base 1. CDR1 MNHEY and CDR2 SVGEGT are derived from the germline V gene. Cut back by 3 bases and 6 bases, the V and J ends lie 15 bases apart. This clonotype was seen at least ten times. Its specific antigen is unknown. Base-call qualities are not available, and no considerably larger clone is one nucleotide away. The clonotype originates from a male patient under 10 years old who had a stem cell transplant for chronic granulomatous disease, so the T cells may come from the graft donor. The sample was PBMCs, mostly from graft donor cells, taken 60 days after TCRalphabeta/CD19-depleted stem cell transplant. This sequence uses TRBV6-2 or TRBV6-3 and TRBJ2-7; the D segment might be TRBD1 or TRBD2, since each matches 5 bases. CDR3 protein: CASSYKLGRAEQYF. The DNA sequence reads TGTGCCAGCAGTTATAAGTTGGGGCGGGCCGAGCAGTACTTC.